This T cell receptor beta chain was identified during a study of identical twins. This clonotype was detected only a few times. Its antigen is not known. TCRdb used MiXCR to reprocess the 5' RACE reads, holding one entry per CDR3 protein. The sample lists roughly 630,000 distinct CDR3 sequences; under 8.5% were seen once. V lost 6 bases and J lost 5; bases outside the gene matches: 8. CDR3 length: 13 amino acids. In germline, CDR1 is SQVTM, CDR2 ANQGSEA. Study conclusions and caveats: Excess low generation probability was seen in twin-shared out-of-frame alpha sequences. Models underestimated how often monozygotic twins shared out-of-frame TCR alpha.

The same data also contributed to another study, on yellow fever vaccine responses in identical twins.

The source is a woman younger than 30 in good health. The sequenced material came from PBMCs. The V and J genes are TRBV29-1 and TRBJ2-5; 8 bases map to TRBD1. The CDR3 nucleotides read TGCAGCGTCAGGGGGCCAAACGGGGAGACCCAGTACTTC. Amino acids: CSVRGPNGETQYF.